Following are 27 T cell receptor beta chains from one sample sequenced in a study of blood T cell repertoires in COVID-19. TCRdb's table, derived via immunoSEQ multiplex PCR, lists solely in-frame clones and lacks some. The sample carries 200,000 to 300,000 clones, approximately 86% recorded once. The sequenced sample was peripheral blood. Receptors originate from a man aged 60 to 69 who had recovered from COVID-19.

With respect to this clone: The same CDR3 arises from other DNA sequences in this sample as well. The V call is TRBV5-6, the J call TRBJ1-2; D ambiguous. Germline V gene sequence: CDR1 SGHDT, CDR2 YYEEEE. V shed 3 bases and J shed 5 bases, with 8 bases lying between them. The CDR3 is made up of 12 amino acids. CDR3 coding DNA: TGTGCCAGCAGCTCCGGGGATTATGGCTACACCTTC. Translated, it gives CASSSGDYGYTF.

V and J are TRBV4-2 and TRBJ2-2; TRBD1 aligns across 8 bases. Trimming removed 6 bases from V and 0 bases from J; junction bases left unmatched: 6. CDR3 length equals 16 residues. The germline V gene encodes CDR1 LGHNA and CDR2 YNFKEQ. CDR3 in DNA: TGTGCCAGCAGACCCGGACAGGGACCGAACACCGGGGAGCTGTTTTTT. Its translation: CASRPGQGPNTGELFF.

J is TRBJ2-3 and V is TRBV5-1; 7 bases are a match to TRBD2. This CDR3 comprises 13 residues. V was pared by 0 bases and J by 5 bases, with 0 bases of the junction left unmatched. The germline gives CDR1 SGHRS, CDR2 YFSETQ. As DNA, the CDR3 is TGCGCCAGCAGCTTGGGGGAGGGAGATACGCAGTATTTT. Residues: CASSLGEGDTQYF.

This chain joins TRBV10-3 and TRBJ2-7; 9 bases map to TRBD1. This CDR3 has 13 amino acids. Per germline, CDR1 ENHRY and CDR2 SYGVKD. Trimming cost V 6 bases and J 3 bases; bases outside gene matches: 3. CDR3 bases: TGTGCCATCAGGAGGGGACAGGGCTACGAGCAGTACGTC. Amino acid sequence: CAIRRGQGYEQYV.

The chain uses TRBV7-6 and TRBJ2-7, with D perhaps matching TRBD1 (5 bases). V lost 2 bases and J 0 bases, leaving 8 bases between the germline ends. This CDR3 is built from 14 residues. Per germline, CDR1 SGHVS and CDR2 FNYEAQ. CDR3 coding DNA: TGTGCCAGCAGCTTAAGGGGCCGCTCCTACGAGCAGTACTTC. It yields the protein CASSLRGRSYEQYF. Full variable domain (remainder filled in from reference TRBV7-6 and TRBJ2-7): GAGVSQSPRYKVTKRGQDVALRCDPISGHVSLYWYRQALGQGPEFLTYFNYEAQQDKSGLPNDRFSAERPEGSISTLTIQRTEQRDSAMYRCASSLRGRSYEQYFGPGTRLTVT.

This sequence joins TRBV6-2 or TRBV6-3 and TRBJ1-2; no reliable D call. The CDR3 consists of 12 residues. Trimming took 5 bases from V and 7 from J, leaving 11 bases between them. The germline V gene has CDR1 MNHEY and CDR2 SVGEGT. CDR3 sequence: CASSESRGGYTF. The CDR3 region has the DNA TGTGCCAGCAGTGAGTCCCGAGGTGGCTACACCTTC.

The chain employs TRBV10-1 and TRBJ2-2; D possibly corresponds to TRBD1 (6 bases). V was pared by 3 bases and J by 3 bases, with 11 bases between. This CDR3 has 15 amino acids. Per the germline V gene, CDR1 is WNHNN and CDR2 is SYGVQD (reference sequence). The chain's CDR3 is CASSDGDTHTGELFF. The CDR3 DNA follows: TGCGCCAGCAGTGACGGGGACACCCACACCGGGGAGCTGTTTTTT.

The rearrangement joins TRBV29-1 to TRBJ1-2; 7 bases align to TRBD1. The CDR3 spans 17 residues. Germline-derived CDR1 and CDR2 are SQVTM and ANQGSEA. Trimming removed 0 bases from V and 5 bases from J; junction bases left unmatched: 15. The CDR3: CSVEDRWTGPNGYGYTF. Written as DNA, the CDR3 is TGCAGCGTTGAAGATAGATGGACAGGACCAAACGGGTATGGCTACACCTTC.

The chain has TRBV2 and TRBJ2-5; weak D call: TRBD1 (6 bases). The CDR3 runs to 14 residues. V was cut by 4 bases and J by 2 bases, with 11 bases left in between. CDR1 is SNHLY, CDR2 FYNNEI, per germline. The CDR3 here is CASSAEQGQETQYF. CDR3 coding DNA: TGTGCCAGCAGTGCGGAGCAGGGGCAAGAGACCCAGTACTTC.

The V and J genes are TRBV19 and TRBJ2-5; 9 bases align to TRBD2. Germline CDR1 LNHDA, CDR2 SQIVND (reference sequence). The V gene end was trimmed by 8 bases and the J gene end by 2 bases; junction bases not matched to a gene: 12. This CDR3 region has 16 residues. The CDR3 nucleotides are TGTGCCAGTCACGCTAGCGGGGAATCGGGACAAGAGACCCAGTACTTC. Residues: CASHASGESGQETQYF.

The chain has TRBV19 and TRBJ1-5; TRBD1 matches 9 bases. V lost 5 bases and J lost 4; bases outside the gene matches: 6. The CDR3 runs 15 residues. CDR1 and CDR2 from the germline V gene are LNHDA and SQIVND (reference sequence). CDR3 in amino acids: CASSSDRGANQPQHF. CDR3 nucleotide sequence: TGTGCCAGTAGTTCGGACAGGGGAGCGAATCAGCCCCAGCATTTT.

This chain links TRBV10-3 with TRBJ1-2, with D perhaps matching TRBD1 (6 bases). Trimming pared 9 bases from V and 8 bases from J, leaving 16 bases between. The germline V gene has CDR1 ENHRY and CDR2 SYGVKD. CDR3 size: 12 residues. This CDR3 is CAMSSGVEGYTF. CDR3 nucleotide sequence: TGTGCCATGTCCTCAGGGGTGGAAGGCTACACCTTC.

The CDR3 DNA reads TGTGCCAGTAGTCGGGGGACAGGGGAACAGCCCCAGCATTTT. Translated, it gives CASSRGTGEQPQHF. The chain combines TRBV19 with TRBJ1-5; 10 bases match TRBD1. The CDR3 consists of 14 residues. Trimming removed 5 bases from V and 7 bases from J; junction bases left unmatched: 5. CDR1 and CDR2 (germline): LNHDA, SQIVND (reference sequence).

The chain recombines TRBV5-1 with TRBJ2-5, with D possibly TRBD2 on 7 matching bases. V shed 6 bases and J shed 1 base, with 13 bases lying between them. This CDR3 contains 14 residues. In germline, CDR1 is SGHRS, CDR2 YFSETQ. The CDR3 here is CASTRGDTQETQYF. The DNA for the CDR3 is TGCGCCAGCACCCGGGGGGACACCCAAGAGACCCAGTACTTC.

The genes are TRBV5-5 and TRBJ2-1; D might be TRBD2 (6 bases). Looked up from germline, CDR1 is SGHKS and CDR2 is YYEKEE (reference sequence). The CDR3 length is 15 residues. The V end was cut by 0 bases, the J end by 8 bases, with 15 bases between. The CDR3 nucleotides are TGTGCCAGCAGCTTGGCCCCGGGGAGGCCGGATGAGCAGTTCTTC. It is translated as CASSLAPGRPDEQFF.

The chain has TRBV10-3 and TRBJ2-3; 8 nucleotides line up with TRBD2. This CDR3 is 16 amino acids long. Per the germline V gene, CDR1 is ENHRY and CDR2 is SYGVKD. V was clipped by 8 bases and J by 4 bases; unmatched bases: 14. CDR3 sequence (DNA): TGTGCCATCGGGAGGGGGGGGACTAGAGGGCCAGATACGCAGTATTTT. It codes for CAIGRGGTRGPDTQYF.

The gene calls are TRBV20-1 and TRBJ1-2; D call uncertain. Between the trimmed V and J ends, which lost 3 bases and 3 bases, there was a span of 8 bases. Germline lookup yields CDR1 DFQATT and CDR2 SNEGSKA (reference sequence). This CDR3 comprises 12 residues. The CDR3 sequence: CSASPGDYGYTF. The CDR3 coding sequence is TGCAGTGCTAGTCCCGGGGACTATGGCTACACCTTC.

The chain is built from TRBV5-1 and TRBJ1-1; 7 bases agree with TRBD1. The CDR3 is 14 residues long. Trimming took 2 bases from V and 6 from J; bases not matched to a gene: 7. CDR1 SGHRS and CDR2 YFSETQ come from the germline V gene. The CDR3 loop is CASSFMGQGAEAFF. CDR3 in DNA: TGCGCCAGCAGCTTTATGGGGCAGGGGGCTGAAGCTTTCTTT.

Comment on this clone: Because the CDR3's place on the DNA is in doubt, the DNA is left out and the CDR3 is given as listed by TCRdb. The genes are TRBV11-3 and TRBJ2-3; TRBD2, the table's D call, lacks a check against the DNA. The CDR3 extends over 15 residues, inclusive of both ends. Germline assignment: CDR1 SGHNT and CDR2 YENEEA. The CDR3 sequence: CASSQTTSVPDTQYF.

V gene TRBV19 combines with J gene TRBJ1-5; TRBD1 might be the D (5 bases). V was pared by 1 base and J by 3 bases, with 7 bases between. The germline gives CDR1 LNHDA, CDR2 SQIVND (reference sequence). This CDR3 region has 14 residues. For the CDR3, the DNA is TGTGCCAGTAGTATAGTAGGGGACAATCAGCCCCAGCATTTT. Residues: CASSIVGDNQPQHF.

The rearrangement uses TRBV6-2 or TRBV6-3 and TRBJ1-5; 7 nucleotides line up with TRBD1. The germline V gene encodes CDR1 MNHEY and CDR2 SVGEGT. The V segment lost 6 bases and the J segment 2 bases; nucleotides outside the gene matches: 10. This CDR3 has 16 residues. The CDR3 loop reads CASSASRDRGNQPQHF. CDR3 bases: TGTGCCAGCAGCGCCTCAAGAGACAGGGGCAATCAGCCCCAGCATTTT.

This clone appeared a few times. This chain links TRBV28 with TRBJ1-4, with a tentative D call TRBD1 (6 bases). The V end was cut by 5 bases, the J end by 3 bases, with 13 bases between. The CDR3 runs to 15 residues. The germline CDR1 and CDR2 sequences are MDHEN and SYDVKM. The CDR3 DNA follows: TGTGCCAGCAGTACCACAGGGAAGGCTAATGAAAAACTGTTTTTT. The encoded protein is CASSTTGKANEKLFF.

This chain links TRBV28 with TRBJ1-5; unclear D gene. V was shortened by 8 bases and J by 3 bases, with 14 bases between the two germline ends. Germline CDR1 and CDR2: MDHEN and SYDVKM. This CDR3 has 14 amino acids. The CDR3 spells CASGSWYTNQPQHF. The CDR3 DNA is TGTGCCAGCGGCTCCTGGTATACCAATCAGCCCCAGCATTTT.

The chain employs TRBV4-1 and TRBJ2-3; a possible D gene is TRBD2 (5 bases). V was trimmed by 0 bases and J by 3 bases, leaving 10 bases between them. Germline V gene data show CDR1 as MGHRA and CDR2 as YSYEKL. This CDR3 is 15 amino acids long. The CDR3 loop is CASSQEERSTDTQYF. Written as DNA, the CDR3 is TGCGCCAGCAGCCAAGAGGAGCGGAGTACAGATACGCAGTATTTT.

The rearrangement uses TRBV12-3 or TRBV12-4 and TRBJ1-2; weak D call: TRBD1 (5 bases). The CDR3 length is 11 residues. V was pared by 6 bases and J by 8 bases, with 10 bases between. DNA for the CDR3: TGTGCCAGCAGCCCAGGGTTAGGCTACACCTTC. Its translation is CASSPGLGYTF.

This clone was found once. The chain links TRBV6-5 to TRBJ1-6, with 8 bases fitting TRBD1. V trimming: 2 bases; J trimming: 4 bases; junction bases outside the gene matches: 1. CDR1 and CDR2 from the germline V gene are MNHEY and SVGAGI. The CDR3 spans 15 residues. Written as DNA, the CDR3 is TGTGCCAGCAGTTACCGGACAGGGTATAATTCACCCCTCCACTTT. It is translated as CASSYRTGYNSPLHF.

Regarding this clone: Other nucleotide sequences in the sample specify the same CDR3. This sequence joins TRBV5-1 and TRBJ2-6; D is possibly TRBD1 (5 bases). Trimming cost V 0 bases and J 1 base, with 11 bases left between them. There are 17 residues in the CDR3. Germline CDR1 SGHRS, CDR2 YFSETQ. The CDR3 nucleotides are TGCGCCAGCAGCTTGGGGCAGGGAAGATCTGGGGCCAACGTCCTGACTTTC. Its protein product is CASSLGQGRSGANVLTF. Drawing the rest from reference TRBV5-1 and TRBJ2-6, the complete variable domain is KAGVTQTPRYLIKTRGQQVTLSCSPISGHRSVSWYQQTPGQGLQFLFEYFSETQRNKGNFPGRFSGRQFSNSRSEMNVSTLELGDSALYLCASSLGQGRSGANVLTFGAGSRLTVL.